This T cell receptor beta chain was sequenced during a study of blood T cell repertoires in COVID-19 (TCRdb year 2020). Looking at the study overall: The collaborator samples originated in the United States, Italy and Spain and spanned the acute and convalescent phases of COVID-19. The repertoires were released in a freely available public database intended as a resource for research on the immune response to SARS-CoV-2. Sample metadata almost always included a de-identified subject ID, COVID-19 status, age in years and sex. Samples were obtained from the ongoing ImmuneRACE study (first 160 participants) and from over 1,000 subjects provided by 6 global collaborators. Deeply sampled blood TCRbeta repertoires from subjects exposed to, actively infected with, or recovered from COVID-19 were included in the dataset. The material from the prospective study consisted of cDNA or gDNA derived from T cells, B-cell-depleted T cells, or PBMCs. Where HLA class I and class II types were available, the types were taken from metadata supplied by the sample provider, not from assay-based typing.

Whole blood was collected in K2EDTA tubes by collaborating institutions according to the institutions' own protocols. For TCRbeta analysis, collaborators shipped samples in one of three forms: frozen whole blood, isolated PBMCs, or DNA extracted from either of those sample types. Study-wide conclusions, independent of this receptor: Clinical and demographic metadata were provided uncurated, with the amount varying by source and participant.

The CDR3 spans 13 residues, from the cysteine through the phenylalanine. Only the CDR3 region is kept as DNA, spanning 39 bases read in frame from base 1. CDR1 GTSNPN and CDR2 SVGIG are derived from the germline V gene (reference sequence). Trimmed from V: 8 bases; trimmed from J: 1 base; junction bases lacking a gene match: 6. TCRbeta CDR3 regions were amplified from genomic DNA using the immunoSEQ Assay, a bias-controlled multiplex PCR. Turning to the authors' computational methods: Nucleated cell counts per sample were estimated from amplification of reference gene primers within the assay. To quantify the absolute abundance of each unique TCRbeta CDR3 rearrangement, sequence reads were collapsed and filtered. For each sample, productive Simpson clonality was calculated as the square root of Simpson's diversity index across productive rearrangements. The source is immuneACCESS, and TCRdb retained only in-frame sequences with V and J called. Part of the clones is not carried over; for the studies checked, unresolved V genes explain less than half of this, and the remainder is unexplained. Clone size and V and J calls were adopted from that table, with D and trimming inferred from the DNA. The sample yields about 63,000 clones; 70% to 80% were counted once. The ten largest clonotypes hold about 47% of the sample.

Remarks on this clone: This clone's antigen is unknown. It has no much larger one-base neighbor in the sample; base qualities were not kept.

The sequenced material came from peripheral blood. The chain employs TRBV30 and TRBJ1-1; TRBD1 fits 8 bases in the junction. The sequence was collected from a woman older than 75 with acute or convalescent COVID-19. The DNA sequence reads TGTGCCGGCCGGGACAGGAGGAACACTGAAGCTTTCTTT. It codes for CAGRDRRNTEAFF.